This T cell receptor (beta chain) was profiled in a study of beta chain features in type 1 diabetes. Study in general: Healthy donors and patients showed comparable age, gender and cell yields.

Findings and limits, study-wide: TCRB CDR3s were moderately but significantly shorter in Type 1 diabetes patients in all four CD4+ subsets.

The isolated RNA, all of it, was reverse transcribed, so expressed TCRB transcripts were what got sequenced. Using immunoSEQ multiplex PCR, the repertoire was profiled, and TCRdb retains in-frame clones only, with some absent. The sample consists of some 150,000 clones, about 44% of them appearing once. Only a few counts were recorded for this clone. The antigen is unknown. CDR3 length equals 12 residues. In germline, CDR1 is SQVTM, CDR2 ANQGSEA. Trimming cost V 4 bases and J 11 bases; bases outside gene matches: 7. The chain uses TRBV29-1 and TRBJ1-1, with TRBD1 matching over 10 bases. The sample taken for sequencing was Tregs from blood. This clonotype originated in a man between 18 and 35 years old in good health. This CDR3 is CSVVRQGAQAFF. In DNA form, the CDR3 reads TGCAGCGTTGTACGACAGGGGGCGCAGGCTTTCTTT.